This T cell receptor (beta chain) is from a study of blood T cell repertoires in COVID-19. About the research overall: Whether acute or convalescent, the COVID-19 samples came from the United States, Italy and Spain. T cells, B-cell-depleted T cells, or PBMCs provided the cDNA or gDNA that served as material.

Participants' own reports of clinical history determined their cohort assignment. Donors of Cohort 3 who recovered were those that had two negative PCRs, clearance, or symptom resolution. Assay: immunoSEQ multiplex PCR; the TCRdb copy retains only in-frame clones and omits some. The sample shows 150,000 to 200,000 clones, more than 65% of them seen only once. This CDR3 is built from 12 residues. CDR1 ENHRY and CDR2 SYGVKD come from the germline V gene. Trimming took 3 bases from V and 9 from J, leaving 9 bases between them. The chain employs TRBV10-3 and TRBJ2-1, with no clear D. Sequencing was performed on PBMCs or T cells enriched from blood (not recorded which). This receptor was obtained from a man aged 50 to 59 who had recovered from COVID-19. Here the CDR3 DNA reads TGTGCCATCAGTGACGGGTTGGGTGAGCAGTTCTTC. Translation gives CAISDGLGEQFF.